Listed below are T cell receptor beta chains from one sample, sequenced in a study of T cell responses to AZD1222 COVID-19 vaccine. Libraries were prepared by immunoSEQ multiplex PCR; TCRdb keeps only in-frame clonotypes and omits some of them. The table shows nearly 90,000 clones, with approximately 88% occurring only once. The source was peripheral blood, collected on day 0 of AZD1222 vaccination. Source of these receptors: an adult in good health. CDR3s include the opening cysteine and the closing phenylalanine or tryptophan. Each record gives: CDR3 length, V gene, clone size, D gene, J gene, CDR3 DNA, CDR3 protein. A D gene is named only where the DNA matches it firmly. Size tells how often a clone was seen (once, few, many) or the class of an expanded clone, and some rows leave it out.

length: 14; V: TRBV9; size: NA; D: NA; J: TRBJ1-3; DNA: TGTGCCAGCAGCGTAGGTGTTGGTGGAAACACCATATATTTT; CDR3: CASSVGVGGNTIYF
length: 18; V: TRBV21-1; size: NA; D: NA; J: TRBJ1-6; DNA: TGTGCCAGCAGCAGACAAAACCGATCCGGGACAGTGAATTCACCCCTCCACTTT; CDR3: CASSRQNRSGTVNSPLHF
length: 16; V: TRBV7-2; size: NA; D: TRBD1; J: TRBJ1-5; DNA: TGTGCCAGCAGCTTAGGGGGACAGGGGAGGATTCAGCCCCAGCATTTT; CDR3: CASSLGGQGRIQPQHF
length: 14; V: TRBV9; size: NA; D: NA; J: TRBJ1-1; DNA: TGTGCCAGCAGCCCCAATGGATTTTACACTGAAGCTTTCTTT; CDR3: CASSPNGFYTEAFF
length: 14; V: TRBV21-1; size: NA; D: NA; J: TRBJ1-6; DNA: TGTGCCAGCAGCAACCCCGGGGCGGTGCCACCCCTCCACTTT; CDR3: CASSNPGAVPPLHF
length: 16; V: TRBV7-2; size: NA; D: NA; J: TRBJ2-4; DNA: TGTGCCAGCAGCGCGAGACAGGTGATCGCCAAAAACATTCAGTACTTC; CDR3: CASSARQVIAKNIQYF
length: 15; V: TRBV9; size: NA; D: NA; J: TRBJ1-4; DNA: TGTGCCAGCGCCCGAACCGGGACGATTAATGAAAAACTGTTTTTT; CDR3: CASARTGTINEKLFF
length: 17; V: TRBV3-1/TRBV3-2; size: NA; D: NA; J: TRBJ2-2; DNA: TGTGCCAGCAGCCTTGGTTACGGGAATACGAACACCGGGGAGCTGTTTTTT; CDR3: CASSLGYGNTNTGELFF
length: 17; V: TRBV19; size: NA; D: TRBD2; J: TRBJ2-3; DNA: TGTGCCAGTAGTATAGGCCTAGCGGGCTCTAGCACAGATACGCAGTATTTT; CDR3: CASSIGLAGSSTDTQYF
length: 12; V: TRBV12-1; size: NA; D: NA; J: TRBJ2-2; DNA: TGTGCCAGCAGCTTTTTTGCCGGGGAGCTGTTTTTT; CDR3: CASSFFAGELFF
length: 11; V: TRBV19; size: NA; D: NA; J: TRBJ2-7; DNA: TGTGCTAGCGGAATAGGCGACGAGCAGTACTTC; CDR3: CASGIGDEQYF
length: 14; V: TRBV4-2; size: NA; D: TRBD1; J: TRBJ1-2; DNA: TGTGCCAGCAGCCCCTCAGGGACAGGGAGTGGCTACACCTTC; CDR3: CASSPSGTGSGYTF
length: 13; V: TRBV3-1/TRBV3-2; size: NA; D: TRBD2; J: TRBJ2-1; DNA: TGTGCCAGCAGCCTGACTAGCGGGAACGAGCAGTTCTTC; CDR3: CASSLTSGNEQFF
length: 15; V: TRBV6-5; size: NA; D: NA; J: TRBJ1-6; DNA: TGTGCCAGCAGGGATCAGGGCACCTATAATTCACCCCTCCACTTT; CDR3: CASRDQGTYNSPLHF
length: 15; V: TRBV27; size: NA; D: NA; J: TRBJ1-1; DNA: TGTGCCAGCAGTGAAATCGGAGGGGGGAACACTGAAGCTTTCTTT; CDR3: CASSEIGGGNTEAFF
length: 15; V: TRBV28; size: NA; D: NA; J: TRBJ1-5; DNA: TGTGCCAGCAGTTCGAACAGGGTGGCGGATCAGCCCCAGCATTTT; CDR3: CASSSNRVADQPQHF
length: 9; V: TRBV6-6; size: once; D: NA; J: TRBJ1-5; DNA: TGTGCCACCGGACAGCCCCAGCATTTT; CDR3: CATGQPQHF
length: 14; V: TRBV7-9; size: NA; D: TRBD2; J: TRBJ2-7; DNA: TGTGCCAGCAGCGGGACTAGCGGGACCTACGAGCAGTACTTC; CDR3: CASSGTSGTYEQYF
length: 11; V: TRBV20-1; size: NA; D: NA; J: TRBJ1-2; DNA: TGCAGTGCTTCCGGGAGCTATGGCTACACCTTC; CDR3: CSASGSYGYTF
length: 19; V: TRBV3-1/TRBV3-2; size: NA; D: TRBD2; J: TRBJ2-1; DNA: TGTGCCAGCAGCCAAGGGGGACTAGCGGGAGGGGGTCCTTACAATGAGCAGTTCTTC; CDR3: CASSQGGLAGGGPYNEQFF
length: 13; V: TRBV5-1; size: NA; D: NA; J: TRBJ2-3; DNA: TGCGCCAGCATGGGCAGGGAGGCAGATACGCAGTATTTT; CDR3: CASMGREADTQYF
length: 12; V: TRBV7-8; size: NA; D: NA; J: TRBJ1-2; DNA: TGTGCCAGCAGCCACGACAGCTATGGCTACACCTTC; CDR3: CASSHDSYGYTF
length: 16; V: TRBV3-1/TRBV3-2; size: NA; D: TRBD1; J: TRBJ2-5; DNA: TGTGCCAGCAGCCAAGACGGGTTAGGGGACAGCAAAATCCAGTACTTC; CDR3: CASSQDGLGDSKIQYF
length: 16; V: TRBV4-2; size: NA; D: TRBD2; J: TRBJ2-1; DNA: TGTGCCAGCAGCCTTGGGACTAGAGGCTTTCTTAATGAGCAGTTCTTC; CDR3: CASSLGTRGFLNEQFF
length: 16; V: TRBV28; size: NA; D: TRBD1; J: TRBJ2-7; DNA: TGTGCCAGCAGCCTGCGAGGGGGCAGGGGGAAAAACGAGCAGTACTTC; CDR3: CASSLRGGRGKNEQYF
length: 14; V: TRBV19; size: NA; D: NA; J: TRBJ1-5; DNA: TGTGCCAGTAGTATAGCAGGGCAGGATCAGCCCCAGCATTTT; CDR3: CASSIAGQDQPQHF
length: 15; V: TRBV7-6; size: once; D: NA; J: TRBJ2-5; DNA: TGTGCCAGCAGCCCCGGGGAAGGCATAGTGGAGACCCAGTACTTC; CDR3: CASSPGEGIVETQYF
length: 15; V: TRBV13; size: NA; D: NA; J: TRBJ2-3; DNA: TGTGCCAGCAGCCGCTTAGCCCTAATTCCAGATACGCAGTATTTT; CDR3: CASSRLALIPDTQYF
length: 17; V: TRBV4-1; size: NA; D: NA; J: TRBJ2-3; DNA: TGCGCCAGCAGCCAACAACATGGGGGCGGGAGAACAGATACGCAGTATTTT; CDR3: CASSQQHGGGRTDTQYF
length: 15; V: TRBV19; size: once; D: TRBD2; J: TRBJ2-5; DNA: TGTGCCAGTAGCCCAGCGGGAGAGGTGAAAGAGACCCAGTACTTC; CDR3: CASSPAGEVKETQYF
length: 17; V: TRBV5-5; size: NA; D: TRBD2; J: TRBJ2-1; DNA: TGTGCCAGCAGCTTGACTAGCGGGAACCCCTCCTACAATGAGCAGTTCTTC; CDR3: CASSLTSGNPSYNEQFF
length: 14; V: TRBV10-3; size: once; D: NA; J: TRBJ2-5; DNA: TGTGCCATCATCCTGGGTGAGGGGTTCGAGACCCAGTACTTC; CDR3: CAIILGEGFETQYF
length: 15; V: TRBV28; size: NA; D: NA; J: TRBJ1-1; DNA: TGTGCCAGCGGGGTAGGGGAGGGGCGAGACACTGAAGCTTTCTTT; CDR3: CASGVGEGRDTEAFF
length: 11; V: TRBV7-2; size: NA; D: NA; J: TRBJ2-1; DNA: TGTGCCAGCAGCTTATTCAATGAGCAGTTCTTC; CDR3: CASSLFNEQFF
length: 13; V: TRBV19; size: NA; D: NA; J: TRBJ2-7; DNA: TGTGCCACCAAAGGTGACGGACACTACGAGCAGTACTTC; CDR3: CATKGDGHYEQYF
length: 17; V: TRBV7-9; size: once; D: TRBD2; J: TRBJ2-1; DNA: TGTGCCAGCAGCTCGCCTAGCGGGATGGACTCCTACAATGAGCAGTTCTTC; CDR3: CASSSPSGMDSYNEQFF
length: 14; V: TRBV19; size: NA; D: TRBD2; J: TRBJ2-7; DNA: TGTGCCAGTGCGACTAGCGGGATATTTTTTGAGCAGTACTTC; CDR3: CASATSGIFFEQYF
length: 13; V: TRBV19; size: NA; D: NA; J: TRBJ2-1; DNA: TGTGCCAGTAGGCCTGACTTCTACAATGAGCAGTTCTTC; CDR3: CASRPDFYNEQFF
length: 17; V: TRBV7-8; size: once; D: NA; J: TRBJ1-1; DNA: TGTGCCAGCAGCTTCGCTCCCTCTGGCAGTCTGAACACTGAAGCTTTCTTT; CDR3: CASSFAPSGSLNTEAFF
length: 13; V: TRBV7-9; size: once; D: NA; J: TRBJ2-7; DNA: TGTGCCAGCAGCCTCGGGTATGCCTACGAGCAGTACTTC; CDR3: CASSLGYAYEQYF
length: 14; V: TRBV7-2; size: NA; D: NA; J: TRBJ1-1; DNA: TGTGCCAGCAGCTTAAACGGGGAGAACACTGAAGCTTTCTTT; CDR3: CASSLNGENTEAFF
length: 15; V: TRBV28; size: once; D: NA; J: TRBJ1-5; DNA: TGTGCCAGCAGTTTCGAAGTGGGTAGGGTGGGGCCCCAGCATTTT; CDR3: CASSFEVGRVGPQHF
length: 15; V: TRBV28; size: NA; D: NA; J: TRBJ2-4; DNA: TGTGCCAGCAGTCCTCTCGACTTAGCCAAAAACATTCAGTACTTC; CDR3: CASSPLDLAKNIQYF
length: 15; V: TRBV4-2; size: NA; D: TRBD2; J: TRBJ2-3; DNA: TGTGCCAGCAGCCAAGTTCCTAGCGGGAGACAGACGCAGTATTTT; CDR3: CASSQVPSGRQTQYF